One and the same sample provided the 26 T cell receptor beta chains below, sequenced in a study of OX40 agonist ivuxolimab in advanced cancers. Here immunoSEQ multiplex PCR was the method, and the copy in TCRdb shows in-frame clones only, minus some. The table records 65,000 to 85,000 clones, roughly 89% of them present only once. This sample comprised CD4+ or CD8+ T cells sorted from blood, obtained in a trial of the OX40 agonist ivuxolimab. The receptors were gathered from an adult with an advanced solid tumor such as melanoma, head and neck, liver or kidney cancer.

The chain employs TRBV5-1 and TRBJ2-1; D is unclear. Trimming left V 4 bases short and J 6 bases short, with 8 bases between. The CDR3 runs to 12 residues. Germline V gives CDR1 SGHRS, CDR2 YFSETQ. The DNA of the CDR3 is TGCGCCAGCAGCCACGGTGCCAATGAGCAGTTCTTC. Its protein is CASSHGANEQFF.

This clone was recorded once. The CDR3 coding sequence is TGCGCCAGCAGCCGAGCGGACCAGTCCACAGATACGCAGTATTTT. This translates into CASSRADQSTDTQYF. This sequence joins TRBV5-1 and TRBJ2-3; tentative D call: TRBD2 (5 bases). There are 15 residues in the CDR3. V lost 4 bases to trimming and J lost 2 bases, with 14 bases between them. Germline V gene sequence: CDR1 SGHRS, CDR2 YFSETQ.

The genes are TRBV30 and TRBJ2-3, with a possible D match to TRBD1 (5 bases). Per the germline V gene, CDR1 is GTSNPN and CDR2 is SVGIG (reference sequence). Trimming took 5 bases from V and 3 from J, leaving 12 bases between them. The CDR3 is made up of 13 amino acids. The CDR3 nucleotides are TGTGCCTGGTCCGCACAGGTTACAGATACGCAGTATTTT. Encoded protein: CAWSAQVTDTQYF.

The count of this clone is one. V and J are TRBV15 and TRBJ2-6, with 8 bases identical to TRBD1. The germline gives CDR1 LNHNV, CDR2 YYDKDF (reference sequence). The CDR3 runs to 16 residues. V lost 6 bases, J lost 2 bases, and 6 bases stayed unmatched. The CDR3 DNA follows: TGTGCCACCAGGACGGACAGGGCAGCTGGGGCCAACGTCCTGACTTTC. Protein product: CATRTDRAAGANVLTF.

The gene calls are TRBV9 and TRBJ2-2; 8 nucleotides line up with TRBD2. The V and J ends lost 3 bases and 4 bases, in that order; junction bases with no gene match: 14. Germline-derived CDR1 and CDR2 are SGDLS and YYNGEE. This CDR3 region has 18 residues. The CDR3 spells CASSETGTRFAGTGELFF. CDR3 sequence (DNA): TGTGCCAGCAGCGAAACCGGGACTAGGTTCGCTGGCACCGGGGAGCTGTTTTTT.

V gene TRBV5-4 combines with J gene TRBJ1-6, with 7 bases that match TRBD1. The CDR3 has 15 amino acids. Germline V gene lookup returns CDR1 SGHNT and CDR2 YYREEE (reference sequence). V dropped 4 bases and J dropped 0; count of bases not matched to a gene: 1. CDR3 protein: CASSPGGSYNSPLHF. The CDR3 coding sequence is TGTGCCAGCAGCCCAGGGGGCTCCTATAATTCACCCCTCCACTTT.

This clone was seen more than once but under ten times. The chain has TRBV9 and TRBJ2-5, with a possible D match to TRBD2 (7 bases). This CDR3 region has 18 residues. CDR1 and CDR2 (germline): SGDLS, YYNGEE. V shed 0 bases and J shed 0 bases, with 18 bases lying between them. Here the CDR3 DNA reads TGTGCCAGCAGCGTAGGGGAGGTGGCGGGGGCCTACCAAGAGACCCAGTACTTC. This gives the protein CASSVGEVAGAYQETQYF.

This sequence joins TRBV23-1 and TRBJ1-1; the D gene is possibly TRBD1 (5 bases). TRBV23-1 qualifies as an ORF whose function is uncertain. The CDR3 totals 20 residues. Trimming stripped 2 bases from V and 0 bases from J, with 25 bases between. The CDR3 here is CASSQKERDLNTLMNTEAFF. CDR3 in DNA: TGCGCCAGCAGTCAAAAGGAAAGGGACCTTAATACGCTAATGAACACTGAAGCTTTCTTT.

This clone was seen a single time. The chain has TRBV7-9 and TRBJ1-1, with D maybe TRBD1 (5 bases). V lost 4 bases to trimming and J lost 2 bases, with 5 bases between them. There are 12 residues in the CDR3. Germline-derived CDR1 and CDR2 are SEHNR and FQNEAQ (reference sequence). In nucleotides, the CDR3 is TGTGCCAGCAGCTGGGGCAACACTGAAGCTTTCTTT. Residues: CASSWGNTEAFF.

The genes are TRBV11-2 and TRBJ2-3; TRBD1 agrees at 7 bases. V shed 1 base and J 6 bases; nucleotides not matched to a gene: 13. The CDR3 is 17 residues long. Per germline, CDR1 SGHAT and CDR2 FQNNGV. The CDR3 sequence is CASSLVPGGRFGDTQYF. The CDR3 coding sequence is TGTGCCAGCAGCTTAGTCCCAGGGGGACGATTTGGGGATACGCAGTATTTT.

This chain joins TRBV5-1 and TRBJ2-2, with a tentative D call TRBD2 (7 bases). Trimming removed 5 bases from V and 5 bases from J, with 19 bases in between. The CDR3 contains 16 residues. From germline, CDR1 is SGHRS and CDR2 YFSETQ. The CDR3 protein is CASRSVSGGATGELFF. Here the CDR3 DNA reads TGCGCCAGCAGGTCCGTGTCGGGGGGCGCAACCGGGGAGCTGTTTTTT.

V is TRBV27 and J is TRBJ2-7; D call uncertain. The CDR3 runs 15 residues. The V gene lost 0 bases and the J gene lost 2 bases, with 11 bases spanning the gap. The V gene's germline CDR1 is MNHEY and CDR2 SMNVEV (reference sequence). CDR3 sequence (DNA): TGTGCCAGCAGTTTATCGCCGCTGGGAACCTACGAGCAGTACTTC. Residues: CASSLSPLGTYEQYF.

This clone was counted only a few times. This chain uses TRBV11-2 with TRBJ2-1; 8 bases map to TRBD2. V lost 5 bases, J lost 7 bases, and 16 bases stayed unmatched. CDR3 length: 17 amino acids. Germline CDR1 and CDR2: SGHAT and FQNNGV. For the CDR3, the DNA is TGTGCCAGCAGCCCGGGAGGACTAGCAATCGGGACGAATGAGCAGTTCTTC. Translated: CASSPGGLAIGTNEQFF. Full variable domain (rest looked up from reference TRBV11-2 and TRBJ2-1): EAGVAQSPRYKIIEKRQSVAFWCNPISGHATLYWYQQILGQGPKLLIQFQNNGVVDDSQLPKDRFSAERLKGVDSTLKIQPAKLEDSAVYLCASSPGGLAIGTNEQFFGPGTRLTVL.

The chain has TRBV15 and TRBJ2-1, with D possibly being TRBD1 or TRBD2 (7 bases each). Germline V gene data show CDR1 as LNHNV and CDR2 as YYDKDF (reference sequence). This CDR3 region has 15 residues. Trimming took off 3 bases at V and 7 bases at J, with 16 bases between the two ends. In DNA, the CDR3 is TGTGCCACCAGCAGGGGCGGGGAGGGGGCGAATGAGCAGTTCTTC. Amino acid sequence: CATSRGGEGANEQFF.

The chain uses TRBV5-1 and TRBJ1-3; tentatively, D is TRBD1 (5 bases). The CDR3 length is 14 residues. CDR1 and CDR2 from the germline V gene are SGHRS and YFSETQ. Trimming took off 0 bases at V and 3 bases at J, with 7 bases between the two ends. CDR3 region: CASSLEDIGNTIYF. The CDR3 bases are TGCGCCAGCAGCTTGGAGGACATTGGAAACACCATATATTTT. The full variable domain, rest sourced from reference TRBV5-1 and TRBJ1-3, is KAGVTQTPRYLIKTRGQQVTLSCSPISGHRSVSWYQQTPGQGLQFLFEYFSETQRNKGNFPGRFSGRQFSNSRSEMNVSTLELGDSALYLCASSLEDIGNTIYFGEGSWLTVV.

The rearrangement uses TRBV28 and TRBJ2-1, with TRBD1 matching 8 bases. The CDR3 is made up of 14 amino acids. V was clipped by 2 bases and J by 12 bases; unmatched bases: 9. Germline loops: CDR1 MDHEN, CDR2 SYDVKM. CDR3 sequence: CASSLTRGLGWQFF. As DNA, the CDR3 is TGTGCCAGCAGTTTAACCAGGGGGCTCGGGTGGCAGTTCTTC. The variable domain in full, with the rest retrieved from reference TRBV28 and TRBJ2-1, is DVKVTQSSRYLVKRTGEKVFLECVQDMDHENMFWYRQDPGLGLRLIYFSYDVKMKEKGDIPEGYSVSREKKERFSLILESASTNQTSMYLCASSLTRGLGWQFFGPGTRLTVL.

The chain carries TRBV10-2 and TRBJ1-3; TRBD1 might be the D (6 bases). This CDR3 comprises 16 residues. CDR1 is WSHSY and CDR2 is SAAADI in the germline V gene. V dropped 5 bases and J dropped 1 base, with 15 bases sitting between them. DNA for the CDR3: TGCGCCAGCAGTTCAGGGGTTACTCCGTCTGGAAACACCATATATTTT. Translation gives CASSSGVTPSGNTIYF.

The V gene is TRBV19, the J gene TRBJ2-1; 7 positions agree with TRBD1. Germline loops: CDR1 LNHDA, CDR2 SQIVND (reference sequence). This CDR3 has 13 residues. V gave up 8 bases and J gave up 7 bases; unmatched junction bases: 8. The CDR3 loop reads CASCQTGWNEQFF. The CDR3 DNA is TGTGCCAGTTGCCAGACAGGGTGGAATGAGCAGTTCTTC.

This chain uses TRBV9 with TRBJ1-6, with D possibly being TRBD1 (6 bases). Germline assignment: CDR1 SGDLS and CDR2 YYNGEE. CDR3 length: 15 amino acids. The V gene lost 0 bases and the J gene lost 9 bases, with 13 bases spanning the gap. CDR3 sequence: CASSVAGDGLSPLHF. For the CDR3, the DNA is TGTGCCAGCAGCGTAGCAGGGGACGGCCTTTCACCCCTCCACTTT.

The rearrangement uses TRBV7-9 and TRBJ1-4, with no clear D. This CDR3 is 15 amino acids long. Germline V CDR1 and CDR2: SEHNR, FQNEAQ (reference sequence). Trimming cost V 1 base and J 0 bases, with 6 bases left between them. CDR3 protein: CASSLVGATNEKLFF. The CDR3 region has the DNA TGTGCCAGCAGCTTAGTAGGTGCAACTAATGAAAAACTGTTTTTT.

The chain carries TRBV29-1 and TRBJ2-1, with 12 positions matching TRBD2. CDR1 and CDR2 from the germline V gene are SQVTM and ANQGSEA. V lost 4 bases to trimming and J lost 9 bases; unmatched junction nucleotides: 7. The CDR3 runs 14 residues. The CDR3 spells CSVGASGRVSEQFF. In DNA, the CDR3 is TGCAGCGTTGGGGCTAGCGGGAGGGTGAGTGAGCAGTTCTTC.

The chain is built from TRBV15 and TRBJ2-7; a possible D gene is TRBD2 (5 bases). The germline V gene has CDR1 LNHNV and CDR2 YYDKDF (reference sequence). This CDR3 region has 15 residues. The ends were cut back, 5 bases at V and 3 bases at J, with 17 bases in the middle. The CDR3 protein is CATSEGGRNLYEQYF. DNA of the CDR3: TGTGCCACCAGCGAGGGTGGAAGAAACCTCTACGAGCAGTACTTC.

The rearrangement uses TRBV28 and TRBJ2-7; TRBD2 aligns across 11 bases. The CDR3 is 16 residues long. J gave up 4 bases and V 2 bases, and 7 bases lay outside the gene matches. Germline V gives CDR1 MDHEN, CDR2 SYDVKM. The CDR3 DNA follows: TGTGCCAGCAGTTTACGCACGGGACTAGCGGTATACGAGCAGTACTTC. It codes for CASSLRTGLAVYEQYF.

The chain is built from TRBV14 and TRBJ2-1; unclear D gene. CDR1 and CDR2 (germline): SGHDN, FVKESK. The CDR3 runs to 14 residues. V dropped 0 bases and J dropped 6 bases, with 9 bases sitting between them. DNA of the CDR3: TGTGCCAGCAGCCAAGATTGGGCTAGCAATGAGCAGTTCTTC. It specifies CASSQDWASNEQFF.

The CDR3 sequence: CASSQTGTEQFF. In DNA form, the CDR3 reads TGTGCCAGCAGTCAAACAGGGACCGAGCAGTTCTTC. The rearrangement joins TRBV6-6 to TRBJ2-1; D may be TRBD1 (6 bases). Germline V gene sequence: CDR1 MNHNY, CDR2 SVGAGI (reference sequence). The V end lost 5 bases, the J end lost 10 bases, and 12 bases lay between the germline ends. The CDR3 contains 12 residues.

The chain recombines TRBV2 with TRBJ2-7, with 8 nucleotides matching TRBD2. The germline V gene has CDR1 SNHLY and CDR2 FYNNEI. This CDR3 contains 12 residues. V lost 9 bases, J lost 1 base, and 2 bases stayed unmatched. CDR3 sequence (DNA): TGTGCCAGTTTAGCGGGATCCTACGAGCAGTACTTC. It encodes CASLAGSYEQYF.